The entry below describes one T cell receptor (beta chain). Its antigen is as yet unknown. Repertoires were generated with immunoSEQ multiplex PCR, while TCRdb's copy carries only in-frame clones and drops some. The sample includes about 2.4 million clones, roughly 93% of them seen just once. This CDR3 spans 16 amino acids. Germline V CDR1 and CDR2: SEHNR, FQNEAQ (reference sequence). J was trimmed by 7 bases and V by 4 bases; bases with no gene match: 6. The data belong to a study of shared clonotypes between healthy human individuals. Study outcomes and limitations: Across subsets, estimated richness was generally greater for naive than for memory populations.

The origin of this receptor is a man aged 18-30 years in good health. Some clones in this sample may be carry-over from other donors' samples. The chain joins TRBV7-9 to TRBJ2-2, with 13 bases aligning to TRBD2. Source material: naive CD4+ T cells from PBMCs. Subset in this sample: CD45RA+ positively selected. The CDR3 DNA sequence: TGTGCCAGCAGCTGGACTAGCGGGAGAGGGGTCGGGGAGCTGTTTTTT. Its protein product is CASSWTSGRGVGELFF.